The present TCR beta chain was sequenced within a study of early T cells in non-severe SARS-CoV-2 infection. Study-wide background: Chains stayed unpaired after sequencing of bulk RNA from unsorted whole blood.

Study-wide points: Using VDJdb, the matching emphasized anti-spike CD8 responses while missing private and CD4 specificities.

This clonotype was counted many times. Its specificity is not known. Attachment of unique molecular identifiers to individual cDNA molecules was performed. MiXCR, run by TCRdb on the 5' RACE reads, gives a single entry per CDR3 protein. The repertoire has approximately 27,000 distinct CDR3 sequences, 5.8% of them found once; the top ten carry 5.2%. V shed 6 bases and J shed 8 bases, with 19 bases lying between them. The CDR3 length is 15 residues. Germline loops: CDR1 MDHEN, CDR2 SYDVKM. This TCR was sampled from an adult who was a healthcare worker with PCR-confirmed SARS-CoV-2 infection or an uninfected control (not recorded which). J is TRBJ1-4 and V is TRBV28, with D hard to call. Material: whole blood. This chain's CDR3 is CASSIYGGGREKLFF. The CDR3 bases are TGTGCCAGCAGCATCTACGGAGGAGGGAGGGAAAAACTGTTTTTT.